This TCR beta chain was captured in a study of blood T cell repertoires in COVID-19. Sequencing was performed with immunoSEQ multiplex PCR; in TCRdb, only in-frame clones are kept and a portion is missing. Of approximately 240,000 clones listed, roughly nine tenths are singletons. The CDR3 covers 14 residues. Trimming shortened V by 1 base and J by 4 bases, and 8 bases separated the two germline ends. CDR1 and CDR2 (germline): MNHEY, SMNVEV (reference sequence). The chain combines TRBV27 with TRBJ2-1; D is possibly TRBD1 (6 bases). The sequencing sample was made of PBMCs or T cells enriched from blood (not recorded which). The clonotype comes from a woman in her late teens or twenties in a cohort exposed to, infected with or recovered from COVID-19 (not recorded which). DNA of the CDR3: TGTGCCAGCAGTTTATTAGGACAGTACAATGAGCAGTTCTTC. Protein product: CASSLLGQYNEQFF.